This T cell receptor beta chain was recovered during a study of blood T cell repertoires in COVID-19. For the study at large: Donors in the United States, Italy and Spain gave samples during acute or convalescent COVID-19.

This clone was detected only once. In the authors' workflow: Reference gene primer amplification in the assay estimated nucleated cell counts. The data were produced by immunoSEQ multiplex PCR, yet TCRdb's version contains in-frame clones alone and is incomplete. From that table come the V and J calls and clone size; the DNA was used to work out D and trimming. The table shows around 18,000 clones, with 89% occurring only once. V lost 6 bases and J lost 1; bases outside the gene matches: 7. Germline V lookup: CDR1 SGHTA, CDR2 FQGNSA. This CDR3 contains 15 residues. This receptor was taken from a man in his sixties with active COVID-19. Sequenced: peripheral blood. The chain has TRBV7-2 and TRBJ1-1; 8 nucleotides line up with TRBD1. The CDR3 spells CASRPDRGGNTEAFF. In DNA form, the CDR3 reads TGTGCCAGCAGGCCAGACAGGGGAGGGAACACTGAAGCTTTCTTT.